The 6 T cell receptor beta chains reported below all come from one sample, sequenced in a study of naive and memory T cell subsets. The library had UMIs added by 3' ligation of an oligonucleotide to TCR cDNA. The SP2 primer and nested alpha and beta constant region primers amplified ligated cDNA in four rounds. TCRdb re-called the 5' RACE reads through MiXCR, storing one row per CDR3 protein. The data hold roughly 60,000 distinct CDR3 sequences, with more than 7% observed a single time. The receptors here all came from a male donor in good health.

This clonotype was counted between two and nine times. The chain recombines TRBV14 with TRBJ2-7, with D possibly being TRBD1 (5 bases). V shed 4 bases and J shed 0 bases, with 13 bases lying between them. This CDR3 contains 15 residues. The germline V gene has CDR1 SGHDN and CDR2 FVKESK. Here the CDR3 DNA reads TGTGCCAGCAGCCTTTTTACAGGTCTCTCCTACGAGCAGTACTTC. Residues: CASSLFTGLSYEQYF.

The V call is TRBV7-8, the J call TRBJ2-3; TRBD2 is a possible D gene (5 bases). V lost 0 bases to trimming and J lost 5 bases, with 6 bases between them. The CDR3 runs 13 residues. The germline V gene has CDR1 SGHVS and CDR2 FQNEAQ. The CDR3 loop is CASSLAGLDTQYF. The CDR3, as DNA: TGTGCCAGCAGCTTAGCCGGACTAGATACGCAGTATTTT.

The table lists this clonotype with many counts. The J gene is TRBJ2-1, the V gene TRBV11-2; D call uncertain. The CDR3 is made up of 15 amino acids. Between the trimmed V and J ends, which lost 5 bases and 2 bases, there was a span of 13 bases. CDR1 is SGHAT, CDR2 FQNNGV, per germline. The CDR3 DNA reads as TGTGCCAGCAGCCCCGTAAGGAGCCCCTACAATGAGCAGTTCTTC. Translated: CASSPVRSPYNEQFF.

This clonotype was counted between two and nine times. CDR3 nucleotide sequence: TGTGCCAGCAGTTACAGTCGGGGGTCAGATACGCAGTATTTT. Translating gives CASSYSRGSDTQYF. The V call is TRBV6-5, the J call TRBJ2-3; weak D call: TRBD2 (6 bases). This CDR3 spans 14 amino acids. From germline, CDR1 is MNHEY and CDR2 SVGAGI. Trimming shortened V by 2 bases and J by 4 bases, and 10 bases separated the two germline ends.

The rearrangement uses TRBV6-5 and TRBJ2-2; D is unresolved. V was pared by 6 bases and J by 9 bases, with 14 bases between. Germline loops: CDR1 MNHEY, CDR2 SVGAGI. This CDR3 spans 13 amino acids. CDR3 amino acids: CASRILSCRELFF. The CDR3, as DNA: TGTGCCAGCAGAATTTTATCATGCCGGGAGCTGTTTTTT.

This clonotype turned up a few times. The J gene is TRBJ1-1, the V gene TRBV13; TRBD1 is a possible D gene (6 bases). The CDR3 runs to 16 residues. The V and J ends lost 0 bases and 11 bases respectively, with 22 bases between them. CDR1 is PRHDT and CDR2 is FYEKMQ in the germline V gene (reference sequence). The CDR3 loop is CASSLGGPRGNGDAFF. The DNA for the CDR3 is TGTGCCAGCAGCTTAGGGGGGCCCAGGGGAAATGGTGATGCTTTCTTT.